These 17 T cell receptor beta chains originate from one sample sequenced in a study of blood T cell repertoires in COVID-19. Data came from immunoSEQ multiplex PCR; TCRdb stores just in-frame clones and leaves some out. The sample lists some 40,000 clones; about 86% were seen once. Specimen: peripheral blood. These receptor sequences come from a man in his forties or fifties with active COVID-19.

The chain couples TRBV5-1 to TRBJ2-7, with TRBD2 matching over 7 bases. The CDR3 length is 14 residues. V shed 6 bases, J shed 2 bases, and the junction held 8 bases outside the gene matches. Germline V gene lookup returns CDR1 SGHRS and CDR2 YFSETQ. The CDR3 nucleotides are TGCGCCAGCAATGGGGGGGAGCGGGCCTACGAGCAGTACTTC. This sequence encodes CASNGGERAYEQYF.

The chain joins TRBV14 to TRBJ2-2, with 9 bases that match TRBD2. This CDR3 region has 14 residues. Trimming at V came to 4 bases and at J to 6 bases, leaving 3 bases not matched to a gene. Germline CDR1 SGHDN, CDR2 FVKESK. CDR3 sequence: CASSRVAGAGELFF. In nucleotides, the CDR3 is TGTGCCAGCAGCCGGGTAGCGGGAGCCGGGGAGCTGTTTTTT.

The chain recombines TRBV5-1 with TRBJ2-2; TRBD1 aligns across 7 bases. V gave up 5 bases and J gave up 4 bases; unmatched junction bases: 5. The CDR3 has 14 residues. Germline CDR1 reads SGHRS; CDR2 reads YFSETQ. In DNA, the CDR3 is TGCGCCAGCAGGACCGGGACAGCCACCGGGGAGCTGTTTTTT. As protein: CASRTGTATGELFF.

V usage is TRBV5-5 and J usage is TRBJ2-2; 11 positions match TRBD2. V lost 3 bases, J lost 5 bases, and 6 bases stayed unmatched. The CDR3 sequence is 16 residues long. The V gene's germline CDR1 is SGHKS and CDR2 YYEKEE (reference sequence). This chain's CDR3 is CASSWRLAGSTGELFF. For the CDR3, the DNA is TGTGCCAGCAGCTGGAGACTAGCGGGGTCTACCGGGGAGCTGTTTTTT.

CDR3 region: CASSLTAYRNTGELFF. The CDR3, as DNA: TGCGCCAGCAGCTTGACTGCGTACCGGAACACCGGGGAGCTGTTTTTT. The V and J genes are TRBV5-1 and TRBJ2-2; D is undetermined. Germline CDR1 SGHRS, CDR2 YFSETQ. CDR3 size: 16 residues. Trimming removed 1 base from V and 1 base from J, with 11 bases in between.

In its sample, this clone was seen a few times. The rearrangement joins TRBV10-3 to TRBJ2-3; D unresolved. CDR3 length: 12 amino acids. The germline gives CDR1 ENHRY, CDR2 SYGVKD. V dropped 0 bases and J dropped 6 bases, with 4 bases sitting between them. This CDR3 is CAISESRDTQYF. The CDR3 nucleotides are TGTGCCATCAGTGAGTCGAGGGATACGCAGTATTTT.

The chain links TRBV19 to TRBJ1-5; D ambiguous. Germline V lookup: CDR1 LNHDA, CDR2 SQIVND (reference sequence). The V end was cut by 8 bases, the J end by 2 bases, with 13 bases between. The CDR3 spans 14 residues. CDR3 in DNA: TGTGCCAGTTTTGACGGCGGGGGCAATCAGCCCCAGCATTTT. As protein: CASFDGGGNQPQHF.

This chain connects TRBV12-2 to TRBJ2-7; TRBD2 reflects the table's D call only, with no check against the DNA. TRBV12-2 is a pseudogene locus. There are 16 residues in the CDR3. The CDR3 sequence: CASRFCAGEKAYEQYF. DNA for the CDR3: TGTGCAAGTCGCTTCTGTGCGGGAGAGAAGGCCTACGAGCAGTACTTC.

This chain links TRBV28 with TRBJ1-2; maybe TRBD1 (6 bases). This CDR3 has 13 residues. V dropped 8 bases and J dropped 6 bases, with 16 bases sitting between them. Germline CDR1 reads MDHEN; CDR2 reads SYDVKM. CDR3 amino acids: CASLGGARDGYTF. The CDR3 DNA reads as TGTGCCAGCCTAGGGGGGGCAAGGGATGGCTACACCTTC.

This rearrangement joins TRBV19 to TRBJ2-5; D is undetermined. From germline, CDR1 is LNHDA and CDR2 SQIVND (reference sequence). This CDR3 has 14 residues. V was pared by 7 bases and J by 5 bases, with 17 bases between. The DNA for the CDR3 is TGTGCCAGTAAGGAGACGGTGGTCTATGAGACCCAGTACTTC. This translates into CASKETVVYETQYF.

The table lists this clone with a few counts. The rearrangement uses TRBV18 and TRBJ1-5; 8 bases match TRBD1. V lost 3 bases to trimming and J lost 0 bases; unmatched junction nucleotides: 7. This CDR3 is 17 amino acids long. Germline V gene sequence: CDR1 KGHSH, CDR2 LQKENI. The CDR3 sequence: CASSPWAGQGSNQPQHF. CDR3 sequence (DNA): TGTGCCAGCTCACCCTGGGCTGGACAGGGTAGCAATCAGCCCCAGCATTTT.

This clone has just one count. The gene calls are TRBV7-9 and TRBJ2-5; 9 bases fit TRBD1. Looked up from germline, CDR1 is SEHNR and CDR2 is FQNEAQ (reference sequence). V lost 4 bases, J lost 5 bases, and 8 bases stayed unmatched. The CDR3 totals 15 residues. CDR3: CASSSGGQGRETQYF. In DNA form, the CDR3 reads TGTGCCAGCAGCTCCGGGGGACAGGGCCGTGAGACCCAGTACTTC. Full variable domain (outside the CDR3, taken from reference TRBV7-9 and TRBJ2-5): DTGVSQNPRHKITKRGQNVTFRCDPISEHNRLYWYRQTLGQGPEFLTYFQNEAQLEKSRLLSDRFSAERPKGSFSTLEIQRTEQGDSAMYLCASSSGGQGRETQYFGPGTRLLVL.

J is TRBJ2-7 and V is TRBV28; TRBD2 aligns across 13 bases. Germline V gene lookup returns CDR1 MDHEN and CDR2 SYDVKM. The length of the CDR3 is 15 residues. The V gene end was trimmed by 4 bases and the J gene end by 3 bases; junction bases not matched to a gene: 3. The CDR3 spells CASSSGLAGYYEQYF. The DNA for the CDR3 is TGTGCCAGCAGTTCGGGACTAGCGGGATACTACGAGCAGTACTTC.

The gene calls are TRBV28 and TRBJ1-2, with D possibly TRBD1 on 6 matching bases. The CDR3 loop spans 12 amino acids. V dropped 2 bases and J dropped 5 bases, with 6 bases sitting between them. CDR1 is MDHEN, CDR2 SYDVKM, per germline. The CDR3 sequence: CASSLGQYGYTF. DNA for the CDR3: TGTGCCAGCAGTTTAGGACAGTATGGCTACACCTTC.

The rearrangement uses TRBV5-1 and TRBJ2-3; 8 bases line up with TRBD2. V shed 0 bases and J 6 bases; nucleotides not matched to a gene: 9. Germline lookup yields CDR1 SGHRS and CDR2 YFSETQ. CDR3 length: 16 residues. CDR3 amino acids: CASSLGRTSIRDTQYF. The CDR3 nucleotides are TGCGCCAGCAGCTTGGGGAGGACTAGCATTCGGGATACGCAGTATTTT.

This chain links TRBV5-1 with TRBJ2-3, with a weak D call TRBD1 (5 bases). Trimming stripped 0 bases from V and 2 bases from J, with 13 bases between. CDR1 is SGHRS and CDR2 is YFSETQ in the germline V gene. The CDR3 contains 16 residues. DNA for the CDR3: TGCGCCAGCAGCTTGGGAACCAGGGTCCCCACAGATACGCAGTATTTT. Translating it yields CASSLGTRVPTDTQYF.

This clone was picked up one time. V gene TRBV2 combines with J gene TRBJ2-7; TRBD1 matches 9 bases. CDR1 is SNHLY and CDR2 is FYNNEI in the germline V gene. The CDR3 has 13 amino acids. The J segment lost 4 bases and the V segment lost 7 bases, leaving 5 bases of the junction unmatched. CDR3 coding DNA: TGTGCCAGCAAACAGGGGGCGCGTTACGAGCAGTACTTC. Its protein product is CASKQGARYEQYF.